This T cell receptor beta chain was sequenced during a study of blood T cell repertoires in COVID-19. Study-level background: Acute-phase and convalescent COVID-19 samples originated in the United States, Italy and Spain.

This table comes from immunoSEQ multiplex PCR, and its TCRdb copy is limited to in-frame clones, with some not included. The repertoire has about 480,000 clones, 70% to 90% of them found once; the top ten carry under 2.5%. Trimming shortened V by 5 bases and J by 6 bases, and 20 bases separated the two germline ends. The germline V gene encodes CDR1 SEHNR and CDR2 FQNEAQ (reference sequence). The CDR3 spans 17 residues. Sequencing was performed on PBMCs or T cells enriched from blood (not recorded which). The chain recombines TRBV7-9 with TRBJ1-6, with a weak D call TRBD1 (6 bases). The sequence derives from a woman younger than 30 with acute COVID-19. CDR3 nucleotide sequence: TGTGCCAGCAGCCCGCCCCAAAGGCAGGGGCTTAATTCACCCCTCCACTTT. Translation: CASSPPQRQGLNSPLHF.